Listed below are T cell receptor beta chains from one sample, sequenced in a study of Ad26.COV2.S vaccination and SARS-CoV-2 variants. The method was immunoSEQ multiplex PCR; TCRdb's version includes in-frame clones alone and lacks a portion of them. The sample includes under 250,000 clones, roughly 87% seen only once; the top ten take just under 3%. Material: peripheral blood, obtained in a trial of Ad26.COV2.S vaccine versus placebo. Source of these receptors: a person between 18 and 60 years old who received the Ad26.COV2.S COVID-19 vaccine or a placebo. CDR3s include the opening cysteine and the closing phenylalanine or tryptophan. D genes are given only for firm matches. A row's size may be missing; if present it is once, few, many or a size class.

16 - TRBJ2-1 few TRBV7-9 TGTGCCAGCAGCTTAGCGTCGGCGGGGAACGCAAATGAGCAGTTCTTC CASSLASAGNANEQFF
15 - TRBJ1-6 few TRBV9 TGTGCCAGCAGCGTAGCACAGCGACTTAATTCACCCCTCCACTTT CASSVAQRLNSPLHF
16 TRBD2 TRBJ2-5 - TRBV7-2 TGTGCCAGCAGCTTAGCCGGGACTAGCGGCGAAGAGACCCAGTACTTC CASSLAGTSGEETQYF
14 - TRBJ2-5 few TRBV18 TGTGCCAGCTCACCACAGAACAACCAAGAGACCCAGTACTTC CASSPQNNQETQYF
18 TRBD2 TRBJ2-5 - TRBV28 TGTGCCAGCACCCTTGGGGCTAGCGGGAGATCGGATCAAGAGACCCAGTACTTC CASTLGASGRSDQETQYF
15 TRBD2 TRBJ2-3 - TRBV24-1 TGTGCCACCAGTGATTGGAGCGGGAGTGCAGATACGCAGTATTTT CATSDWSGSADTQYF
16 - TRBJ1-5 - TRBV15 TGTGCCACCAGCAGCCTAAGGTTCAATAGCAATCAGCCCCAGCATTTT CATSSLRFNSNQPQHF
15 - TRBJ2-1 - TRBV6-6 TGTGCCAGCAGTCCAGGGGACGGAGGCTACAATGAGCAGTTCTTC CASSPGDGGYNEQFF
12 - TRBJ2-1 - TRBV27 TGTGCCAGCATTAACACCTACAATGAGCAGTTCTTC CASINTYNEQFF
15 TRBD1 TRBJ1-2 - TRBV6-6 TGTGCCAGCAGTTACGTACAGGGGGCGAACTATGGCTACACCTTC CASSYVQGANYGYTF
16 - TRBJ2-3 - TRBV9 TGTGCCAGCAGGAGAACTAGGACTTCTGGCACAGATACGCAGTATTTT CASRRTRTSGTDTQYF
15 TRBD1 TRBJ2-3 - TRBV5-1 TGCGCCAGCAGCTTCGCGACAGGGTTTGCAGATACGCAGTATTTT CASSFATGFADTQYF
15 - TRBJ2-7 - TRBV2 TGTGCCAGCAGTGAAAGGGTGGCAGGGTACTACGAGCAGTACTTC CASSERVAGYYEQYF
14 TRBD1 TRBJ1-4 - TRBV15 TGTGCCACCAGCCGGGACAGGGTGAATGAAAAACTGTTTTTT CATSRDRVNEKLFF
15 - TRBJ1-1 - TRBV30 TGTGCCTGGAGTATGTTAGGGAACATGAACACTGAAGCTTTCTTT CAWSMLGNMNTEAFF
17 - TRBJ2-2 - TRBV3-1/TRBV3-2 TGTGCCAGCAGCCCCTGGGGGACTTCCGCGAACACCGGGGAGCTGTTTTTT CASSPWGTSANTGELFF
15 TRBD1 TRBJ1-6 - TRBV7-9 TGTGCCAGCAGCATCTCCGGGACAGACAATTCACCCCTCCACTTT CASSISGTDNSPLHF
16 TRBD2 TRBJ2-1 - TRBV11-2 TGTGCCAGCAGCTTCGACGCACGGGGGGCCTACAATGAGCAGTTCTTC CASSFDARGAYNEQFF
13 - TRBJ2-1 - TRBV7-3 TGTGCCAGCAGCTTAATTATTGCGGGAGAGCAGTTCTTC CASSLIIAGEQFF
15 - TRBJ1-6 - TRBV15 TGTGCCACCAGCATGCGTCCAGGCAAAAATTCACCCCTCCACTTT CATSMRPGKNSPLHF
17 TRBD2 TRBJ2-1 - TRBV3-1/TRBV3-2 TGTGCCAGCAGACGGACTAGCGGGAGGGCGCGTAGTGATGAGCAGTTCTTC CASRRTSGRARSDEQFF
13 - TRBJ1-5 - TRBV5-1 TGCGCCAGCAGCTTGGATAGCAATCAGCCCCAGCATTTT CASSLDSNQPQHF
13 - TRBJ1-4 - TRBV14 TGTGCCAGCAGCCGAGGACCAATTGAAAAACTGTTTTTT CASSRGPIEKLFF
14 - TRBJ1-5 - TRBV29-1 TGCAGCGTTGATGGGTCGGGAGTATATCAGCCCCAGCATTTT CSVDGSGVYQPQHF
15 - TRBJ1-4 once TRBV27 TGTGCCAGCGCCCCTTCCCCCGGAGGGGGAGAAAAACTGTTTTTT CASAPSPGGGEKLFF